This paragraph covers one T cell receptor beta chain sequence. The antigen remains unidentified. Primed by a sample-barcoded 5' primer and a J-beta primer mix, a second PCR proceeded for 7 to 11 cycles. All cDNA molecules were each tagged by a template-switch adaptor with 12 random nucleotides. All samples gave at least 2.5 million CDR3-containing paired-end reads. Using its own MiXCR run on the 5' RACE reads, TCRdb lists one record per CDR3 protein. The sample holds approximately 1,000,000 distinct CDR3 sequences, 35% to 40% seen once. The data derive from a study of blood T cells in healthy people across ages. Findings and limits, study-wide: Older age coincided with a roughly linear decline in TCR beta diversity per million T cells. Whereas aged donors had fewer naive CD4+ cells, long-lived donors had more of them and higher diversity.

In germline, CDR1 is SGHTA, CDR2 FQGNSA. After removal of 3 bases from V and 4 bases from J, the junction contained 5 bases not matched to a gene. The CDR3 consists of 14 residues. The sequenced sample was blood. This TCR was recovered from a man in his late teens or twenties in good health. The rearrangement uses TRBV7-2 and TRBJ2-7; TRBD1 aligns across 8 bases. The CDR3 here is CASSLDRDNYEQYF. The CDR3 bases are TGTGCCAGCAGCTTGGACAGGGACAATTACGAGCAGTACTTC.